This T cell receptor (beta chain) derives from a study of control samples from healthy donors and cancer patients. The CDR3 contains 18 residues. In germline, CDR1 is DFQATT, CDR2 SNEGSKA (reference sequence). Trimming pared 3 bases from V and 6 bases from J, leaving 27 bases between. Measured with immunoSEQ multiplex PCR; TCRdb has only the in-frame clones, and not every one. This table holds about 150,000 clones, just over 85% found once. This rearrangement joins TRBV20-1 to TRBJ2-1; perhaps D is TRBD1 or TRBD2 (6 bases each). This clonotype was sampled from a man younger than 35 in good health. Sequencing was done on a sample of blood. The CDR3 sequence: CSASGGSGAYRGPNEQFF. The DNA for the CDR3 is TGCAGTGCTAGTGGAGGGTCGGGGGCTTACCGGGGCCCCAATGAGCAGTTCTTC.